This TCR beta chain was observed in a study of blood T cell dynamics during melanoma immunotherapy. On the study more broadly: First-line therapy was either pembrolizumab or nivolumab with ipilimumab for metastatic melanoma.

Noted time point: week 3, after first cycle of checkpoint inhibitor. Blood was drawn before treatment and at week 3 after checkpoint blockade. The CDR3 extends over 12 amino acids. The V gene's germline CDR1 is GTSNPN and CDR2 SVGIG (reference sequence). Trimming removed 1 base from V and 2 bases from J, with 5 bases in between. Using immunoSEQ multiplex PCR, the repertoire was profiled, and TCRdb retains in-frame clones only, with some absent. The data contain 10,000 to 15,000 clones, 85% to 90% of them singletons. This clone has only a few counts. The clonotype was recovered from a human donor with melanoma. This sample comprised blood, obtained from a patient treated with checkpoint blockade. V usage is TRBV30 and J usage is TRBJ1-1; D not certain. This chain's CDR3 is CAWSDGNTEAFF. DNA for the CDR3: TGTGCCTGGAGTGACGGTAACACTGAAGCTTTCTTT.